The T cell receptor beta chain described here comes from a study of cytomegalovirus exposure and HLA in healthy donors (dated by TCRdb to between 2016 and 2019). Background for the entire study: According to an earlier analysis of 587 of the donors, roughly 180 million T cells yielded roughly 110 million unique TCR beta sequences and around 280 Gb of sequence data. A later analysis re-examined previously published TCR beta repertoires from 610 or so donors and added high-resolution HLA genotyping to investigate patterns of TCR occurrence. Across around 400 genotyped donors of the cohort, an average of about 200,000 unique TCR beta nucleotide sequences per donor were sequenced, and roughly a sixth of those sequences were non-productive. A later genetic analysis used genome-wide SNP genotypes for about three fifths of the 666 donors, treating that subset as a discovery cohort. Four to six DR-DQ haplotypes were handled as single units for association and clustering, since linkage in the cohort was strong. The later analysis used no new phenotypic data to find candidate immune exposures, relying instead on TCR beta sequences and their occurrence across donors. All discovery cohort repertoires had been generated on a single sequencing platform. To predict cytomegalovirus infection status, the study brought together high-throughput TCR immunosequencing, statistical association of individual TCRs with disease status, and machine learning. The T cell repertoires of roughly 660 subjects were profiled by immunosequencing and related to cytomegalovirus serostatus. In addition to the first cohort of 500 to 850 subjects, a separate validation cohort of some 120 different subjects was used. HLA typing included class I and class II loci at four-digit resolution. Of the roughly 420 genotyped donors, 81% were placed in the genetic ancestry cluster associated with self-reported Caucasian donors. The number of typed donors differed by locus: about 629-630 for A, B, C, DRB1 and DQB1; approximately 520 for DQA1; some 590 for DPA1; and about 450 for DPB1. The study aimed to test whether signatures of past pathogen exposure could be identified by cataloging public T cell receptors. About 300 gigabases of sequencing data and tens of millions of unique TCR sequences were included in an early release covering about 620 HLA-typed donors. An earlier analysis of 587 of the donors used high-throughput TCR beta sequencing to judge whether each TCR beta V gene segment behaved as functional or pseudogenic. Donor age, sex, ethnicity and CMV serostatus were compiled alongside the repertoire data. Broad study findings and their caveats: Most CMV-associated TCR beta chains appeared to be HLA-restricted in a later analysis, and the HLA associations seemed to be driven largely by CMV exposure. Because some donors lacked HLA typing at each locus, the association tests relied only on the typed subset. Presence/absence analyses assumed roughly uniform sequencing depth across donors, an assumption that may not hold. In the study, roughly 160 TCR beta chains were listed as associated with cytomegalovirus. Strong co-occurrence of HLA alleles, especially DR and DQ, made assigning TCR associations to individual alleles difficult. The classifier was reported to diagnose cytomegalovirus status with high specificity and sensitivity in both the original cohort and the validation cohort. In this cohort, only TCR beta chains were sequenced, and detectable features were limited by the absence of alpha or paired-chain data. CMV serostatus was the only immune exposure information available for the cohort. A further reported finding was that TCR beta sequences accurately predicted the HLA-A and HLA-B alleles for most subjects in the first cohort. Because counts were too low, 15 to 20 rarely observed V segments, including chromosome 9 orphons, were left out of the earlier analysis of several hundred of the donors. In a later analysis, HLA-associated TCR beta chains were found to be more clonally expanded and to have lower generation probabilities than equally common non-associated chains. In a later analysis, about 17,000 TCR beta sequences were associated with specific HLA alleles at a false discovery rate of 0.05. The 87-base-pair reads could not distinguish some IMGT-functional V segments, including TRBV6-2 and TRBV6-3, so those segments were excluded. A few of the identified cytomegalovirus-associated TCR beta chains were confirmed in vitro to be specific for cytomegalovirus antigens. An association between a missense DCLRE1C variant and V-gene and J-gene trimming of TCR beta chains was found in a later genetic analysis and replicated in an independent cohort. The authors suggested that the approach could potentially be generalized to other disease states and immunological phenotypes. While some public TCRs were present in many individuals, most TCR sequences turned up only very rarely across donors. Correlated functional status among segregating V segments might be attributable to linkage disequilibrium, but an unknown experimental factor could not be ruled out. Compared with the roughly 670-donor mean, donors in an Asian-associated ancestry cluster had fewer N-insertions in productive TCRs, according to a later genetic analysis. Broadly in line with IMGT annotations, most TCR beta V segments showed up in productive rearrangements about 87% or about 30% of the time in an earlier analysis of 450 to 600 of the donors. A cluster of highly shared sequence variants was judged likely to be a technical artifact of the sequencing pipeline. According to a later analysis, parvovirus B19, influenza, CMV and Epstein-Barr virus appeared linked to several top co-occurrence clusters. In a later analysis, the rate of TCR association differed among HLA loci, with DRB1 alleles having the most associated TCRs and HLA-C alleles having the fewest.

The CDR3 spans 11 residues, from the cysteine through the phenylalanine. Just the 33-base CDR3 DNA is kept, in frame starting at base 1. V is clipped by 8 bases and J by 7 bases, and the sequence between their germline boundaries is 11 bases long. Via the germline V gene, CDR1 is SGHNT and CDR2 YENEEA. The cohort comprised 550 to 700 healthy bone marrow donors. All cohort members were sampled while nominally healthy, although unrecorded immune exposures were likely present. The donor was CMV seronegative and belonged to the group of 320 or so seronegative cohort members. Each donor provided a peripheral blood sample, and peripheral blood mononuclear cells were used for TCR beta sequencing. Genomic DNA was extracted from the blood cell samples with the Qiagen DNeasy Blood Extraction Kit. Only one count was recorded for this clone. Its antigen is unknown. Base qualities are not at hand, and no much larger clone is one base apart.

The method behind the library was the immunoSEQ multiplex PCR assay. For the multiplex PCR, a mixture combining 60 forward primers for TCR Vbeta segments and 13 reverse primers for TCR Jbeta segments was used. Amplification of the CDR3 region of rearranged TCR beta genes was performed with a multiplex PCR assay on genomic DNA. The amplified TCR beta libraries were sequenced on the Illumina HiSeq System as 87-base-pair reads. The source study handled its data this way. A later analysis tallied tens of millions of unique TCR beta chains across the 650 to 750 repertoires, and about 12 million of those chains were shared by two or more donors. Raw reads were error-corrected and collapsed into unique sequences by a nearest-neighbor algorithm in which closely related sequences were merged to remove PCR and sequencing errors. To assign V, D and J gene segments, CDR3 sequences were aligned to IMGT reference sequences. For a sequence to be retained, at least a six-nucleotide match to both a V gene segment and a J gene segment was required. Rearrangements were classified as productive when the CDR3 lacked stop codons and remained in frame with V and J, and all other rearrangements were classified as non-productive. Following IMGT convention, CDR3 was defined as the stretch from the second conserved V-encoded cysteine up to the conserved J-encoded phenylalanine. In an earlier analysis of more than 550 of the donors, sequences lacking an unambiguous match to a single V gene segment were excluded. An earlier analysis of a few hundred of the donors called V segments functional above 56.7% productive rearrangements and segregating when the between-donor standard deviation exceeded 5%. To diagnose cytomegalovirus status from the catalog of TCR beta chain sequences, a statistical classification framework was built. A later analysis assigned V and J genes by comparing TCR nucleotide sequences with IMGT/GENE-DB human TR gene sequences. A later analysis assigned CDR3 sequences and most-parsimonious VDJ recombination scenarios with the TCRdist pipeline. A later analysis defined each TCR beta chain by its CDR3 amino acid sequence plus V-gene family, and excluded reads lacking a unique V-gene family. To address suspected cross-contamination and a sequencing artifact, a later analysis removed 592 highly shared, low-generation-probability nucleotide sequences. In a later analysis, a clonal expansion index for each public chain was calculated from normalized within-repertoire ranks of inferred template counts. In a later analysis, generation probabilities were computed with a VDJ recombination model fitted to out-of-frame rearrangements, and the resulting probabilities were checked against IGoR. Hypergeometric tests were used in a later analysis to score TCR-TCR, TCR-HLA and TCR-CMV co-occurrence, with a repertoire-size bias correction applied to the TCR pairs. False discovery rates were estimated in a later analysis by permuting HLA or CMV assignments 20 times. In a later analysis, co-occurring TCRs were grouped using DBSCAN, with TCRdist sequence similarity added in when clustering inside HLA-allele-positive subsets. Repertoires with fewer than 30,000 or more than 120,000 public chains, plus five repertoires with anomalous nucleotide sharing, were excluded from co-occurrence clustering. In its TCRdb copy, this immuneACCESS table keeps in-frame sequences only and misses some clones. Where compared with another copy, unresolved V genes explain less than half of these, and the others have no known cause. The DNA was the basis for D and trimming; V, J and clone size are from that table. For this sample the table gives tens of thousands of clones, of which about 75% were detected only once. The ten largest clonotypes hold about 2.2% of the sample.

Sequencing used PBMCs. The TCR sequence derives from a man aged 35 to 55 in good health and CMV-seronegative. Here the chain combines TRBV11-3 and TRBJ1-1; matching of 5 bases hints at TRBD1 as the D gene. The bases read TGTGCCAGCGACCAAGACAGTGAAGCTTTCTTT. This is translated as CASDQDSEAFF.